One and the same sample provided the 20 T cell receptor beta chains below, sequenced in a study of molecular identifiers for immune sequencing clone quantification. TCRdb itself ran the PCR reads through MiXCR, one entry per CDR3 protein. The sample carries approximately 90,000 distinct CDR3 sequences, 20% to 25% recorded once. Specimen: naive CD8+ T cells from blood, with Jurkat cell RNA spiked in. Subset reported: FACS-sorted CD8+CD4-CCR7+CD45RA+ naive T cells. The receptors were gathered from a human donor in good health. Some libraries in this study had Jurkat cell RNA spiked in.

This clonotype appeared many times. The chain employs TRBV9 and TRBJ2-7; possibly TRBD2 for D (6 bases). V was pared by 0 bases and J by 2 bases, with 15 bases between. Germline V lookup: CDR1 SGDLS, CDR2 YYNGEE. The CDR3 runs to 16 residues. CDR3 coding DNA: TGTGCCAGCAGCGTAGGTCCTAGCGCAACGGCCTACGAGCAGTACTTC. This sequence encodes CASSVGPSATAYEQYF.

Turning to this clonotype: A much larger clone lies one base from this, so it may be a read error. This rearrangement joins TRBV20-1 to TRBJ2-5; the D gene is possibly TRBD2 (6 bases). The V gene's germline CDR1 is DFQATT and CDR2 SNEGSKA (reference sequence). The CDR3 spans 13 residues. The CDR3 region has the DNA TGCAGTGCCCGCACCCCTAGCGAGGAGACCCAGTCCTTC. It yields the protein CSARTPSEETQSF.

This clonotype occurred many times. The chain links TRBV19 to TRBJ2-6; D unresolved. Germline CDR1 is LNHDA and CDR2 is SQIVND (reference sequence). The length of the CDR3 is 15 residues. V shed 5 bases and J shed 0 bases, with 8 bases lying between them. This chain's CDR3 is CASSPDGSGANVLTF. DNA of the CDR3: TGTGCCAGTAGTCCGGACGGCTCTGGGGCCAACGTCCTGACTTTC.

This clonotype was recorded at least ten times. The chain has TRBV20-1 and TRBJ2-7; weak D call: TRBD2 (6 bases). Germline loops: CDR1 DFQATT, CDR2 SNEGSKA (reference sequence). There are 17 residues in the CDR3. Trimming left V 3 bases short and J 1 base short, with 22 bases between. CDR3 amino acids: CSASGPVVAAGSYEQYF. CDR3 in DNA: TGCAGTGCTAGCGGCCCCGTGGTAGCGGCAGGTTCCTACGAGCAGTACTTC.

As regards this clonotype: Possible read error: a much larger clone is one base away. The genes are TRBV6-2 or TRBV6-3 and TRBJ2-6; tentatively, D is TRBD1 (5 bases). CDR1 MNHEY and CDR2 SVGEGT come from the germline V gene. This CDR3 comprises 18 residues. CDR3 loop: CASSSLGESSSGANALTF. The CDR3 DNA reads as TGTGCCAGCAGCTCCCTAGGGGAATCAAGCTCTGGGGCCAACGCCCTGACTTTC.

The CDR3 nucleotides are TGTGCCAGCAGTGTCCAAGCCTACACTGAAGCTTTCTTT. Translated: CASSVQAYTEAFF. The rearrangement links TRBV2 to TRBJ1-1; no clear D. Germline values: CDR1 SNHLY, CDR2 FYNNEI. Trimming stripped 4 bases from V and 3 bases from J, with 9 bases between. The CDR3 runs 13 residues.

On this clonotype itself: This could be a read error, since a much larger clone is one nucleotide away. Without the conserved terminal phenylalanine or tryptophan, this CDR3 likely stems from a read error. This chain links TRBV20-1 with TRBJ1-1; 8 positions match TRBD1. The ends lost 7 bases at V and 7 bases at J; junction bases unmatched: 11. This CDR3 spans 13 amino acids. Germline V gene data show CDR1 as DFQATT and CDR2 as SNEGSKA (reference sequence). CDR3 nucleotides: TGCAGTGGCGGGCAGGGGGCAAGAAATGAAGCTTTCTCT. This encodes CSGGQGARNEAFS.

As regards this clonotype: Here the CDR3 omits its conserved ending phenylalanine or tryptophan, so a read error is the likely source. The chain is built from TRBV7-8 and TRBJ2-1; 8 positions match TRBD2. After removal of 5 bases from V and 0 bases from J, the junction contained 9 bases not matched to a gene. This CDR3 region has 17 residues. Germline V CDR1 and CDR2: SGHVS, FQNEAQ. CDR3 in amino acids: CASSNGLALSSYNEQFL. The CDR3 coding sequence is TGTGCCAGCAGCAACGGACTAGCCCTAAGCTCCTACAATGAGCAGTTCCTC.

For this clonotype: A read error is possible here, since a much larger clone lies one base away. The chain carries TRBV2 and TRBJ1-1; D is perhaps TRBD1 (6 bases). The V and J ends lost 7 bases and 8 bases respectively, with 17 bases between them. Germline values: CDR1 SNHLY, CDR2 FYNNEI. The CDR3 is 13 amino acids. The CDR3 coding sequence is TGTGCCAGCAACCCGCCCGGGGGGCGCGAAGCTTTCTTT. Amino acid sequence: CASNPPGGREAFF.

This clonotype has a count of ten or more. This chain joins TRBV7-9 and TRBJ2-7; D perhaps matches TRBD1 (6 bases). The CDR3 runs to 15 residues. Germline loops: CDR1 SEHNR, CDR2 FQNEAQ (reference sequence). With 5 bases removed from V and 2 bases from J, the gap between germline ends came to 16 bases. The CDR3: CASSLPDRNPYEQYF. The CDR3 coding sequence is TGTGCCAGCAGCCTCCCGGACAGAAACCCCTACGAGCAGTACTTC.

Details on this clonotype: A much larger clone lies a single base off, so this may be a read error. The conserved final phenylalanine or tryptophan is absent from the CDR3, which likely points to a read error. The chain couples TRBV10-2 to TRBJ2-3, with TRBD2 as a possible D gene (5 bases). Trimming shortened V by 7 bases and J by 11 bases, and 13 bases separated the two germline ends. Per the germline V gene, CDR1 is WSHSY and CDR2 is SAAADI. This CDR3 contains 11 residues. CDR3 loop: CASKDSLEQYS. In nucleotides, the CDR3 is TGCGCCAGCAAGGACTCACTCGAGCAGTATTCT.

In this sample, this clonotype turned up many times. The chain is built from TRBV28 and TRBJ2-7; D remains unclear. CDR3 length: 13 amino acids. Germline loops: CDR1 MDHEN, CDR2 SYDVKM. Trimming removed 6 bases at V and 3 bases at J, with 12 bases between. CDR3 protein: CASRSDDVYEQYF. The CDR3 coding sequence is TGTGCCAGCAGGTCTGACGACGTCTACGAGCAGTACTTC.

This clonotype was counted ten times or more. The rearrangement links TRBV28 to TRBJ2-1; 9 bases match TRBD2. Germline lookup yields CDR1 MDHEN and CDR2 SYDVKM. The V segment lost 5 bases and the J segment 3 bases; nucleotides outside the gene matches: 5. The CDR3 loop spans 15 amino acids. CDR3 in amino acids: CASSAASGDYNEQFF. DNA of the CDR3: TGTGCCAGCAGTGCCGCTAGCGGGGACTACAATGAGCAGTTCTTC. The full variable domain, in which reference TRBV28 and TRBJ2-1 provide the parts outside the CDR3, is DVKVTQSSRYLVKRTGEKVFLECVQDMDHENMFWYRQDPGLGLRLIYFSYDVKMKEKGDIPEGYSVSREKKERFSLILESASTNQTSMYLCASSAASGDYNEQFFGPGTRLTVL.

This clonotype was detected many times. The chain joins TRBV9 to TRBJ1-5; 7 nucleotides agree with TRBD1. This CDR3 spans 15 amino acids. CDR1 is SGDLS, CDR2 YYNGEE, per germline. Unmatched junction bases numbered 4, after V lost 4 bases and J lost 0 bases. The DNA for the CDR3 is TGTGCCAGCAGCTCAGGGGGGTATAGCAATCAGCCCCAGCATTTT. The encoded protein is CASSSGGYSNQPQHF.

This clonotype was found many times. V is TRBV5-8 and J is TRBJ2-3; 7 bases line up with TRBD2. Germline V gives CDR1 SGHTS, CDR2 YDEGEE. The V segment lost 4 bases and the J segment 1 base; nucleotides outside the gene matches: 9. The CDR3 is 16 amino acids. The CDR3, as DNA: TGTGCCAGCAGCACCGGACTAGAAATAGGCACAGATACGCAGTATTTT. Amino acid sequence: CASSTGLEIGTDTQYF. Full variable domain (outside the CDR3, taken from reference TRBV5-8 and TRBJ2-3): EAGVTQSPTHLIKTRGQQATLRCSPISGHTSVYWYQQALGLGLQFLLWYDEGEERNRGNFPPRFSGRQFPNYSSELNVNALELEDSALYLCASSTGLEIGTDTQYFGPGTRLTVL.

This clonotype was seen a few times. The chain couples TRBV4-1 to TRBJ2-7; TRBD1 agrees at 8 bases. This CDR3 spans 15 amino acids. V shed 3 bases and J 5 bases; nucleotides not matched to a gene: 9. Per the germline V gene, CDR1 is MGHRA and CDR2 is YSYEKL. This CDR3 is CASSHRTGGGNEQYF. CDR3 nucleotide sequence: TGCGCCAGCAGCCATCGAACAGGGGGAGGTAACGAGCAGTACTTC.

This clonotype was seen a few times. The V gene is TRBV28, the J gene TRBJ2-3, with TRBD2 matching over 11 bases. Germline values: CDR1 MDHEN, CDR2 SYDVKM. The length of the CDR3 is 18 residues. J was trimmed by 4 bases and V by 2 bases; bases with no gene match: 11. The CDR3 protein is CASSLVKTSGMLADTQYF. The CDR3 DNA reads as TGTGCCAGCAGTTTAGTTAAGACTAGCGGGATGCTTGCAGATACGCAGTATTTT. The variable domain in full, completed from reference TRBV28 and TRBJ2-3, reads DVKVTQSSRYLVKRTGEKVFLECVQDMDHENMFWYRQDPGLGLRLIYFSYDVKMKEKGDIPEGYSVSREKKERFSLILESASTNQTSMYLCASSLVKTSGMLADTQYFGPGTRLTVL.

Comments on this clonotype: A read error may explain this, as a much larger clone is one base away. The CDR3 spells CASSQGTDTGELFF. CDR3 DNA: TGTGCCAGCAGTCAAGGAACGGACACCGGGGAGCTGTTTTTT. The chain joins TRBV12-3 or TRBV12-4 to TRBJ2-2; no reliable D call. This CDR3 has 14 amino acids. Trimming removed 5 bases from V and 3 bases from J, with 10 bases in between.

V gene TRBV7-8 combines with J gene TRBJ1-2; D gene ambiguous. Trimming took off 4 bases at V and 7 bases at J, with 10 bases between the two ends. Germline CDR1 and CDR2: SGHVS and FQNEAQ. The CDR3 has 12 residues. CDR3 DNA: TGTGCCAGCAGCTACAGACAAGGTGGCTACACCTTC. Its protein product is CASSYRQGGYTF. The entire variable domain, with the rest obtained from reference TRBV7-8 and TRBJ1-2, is as follows: GAGVSQSPRYKVAKRGQDVALRCDPISGHVSLFWYQQALGQGPEFLTYFQNEAQLDKSGLPSDRFFAERPEGSVSTLKIQRTQQEDSAVYLCASSYRQGGYTFGSGTRLTVV.

Many counts were recorded for this clonotype. V usage is TRBV27 and J usage is TRBJ2-3; D may be TRBD2 (7 bases). The CDR3 spans 16 residues. V was clipped by 4 bases and J by 0 bases, with 14 bases between them. CDR1 is MNHEY and CDR2 is SMNVEV in the germline V gene (reference sequence). CDR3: CASSWGGALSTDTQYF. CDR3 coding DNA: TGTGCCAGCAGTTGGGGGGGGGCGCTAAGCACAGATACGCAGTATTTT.